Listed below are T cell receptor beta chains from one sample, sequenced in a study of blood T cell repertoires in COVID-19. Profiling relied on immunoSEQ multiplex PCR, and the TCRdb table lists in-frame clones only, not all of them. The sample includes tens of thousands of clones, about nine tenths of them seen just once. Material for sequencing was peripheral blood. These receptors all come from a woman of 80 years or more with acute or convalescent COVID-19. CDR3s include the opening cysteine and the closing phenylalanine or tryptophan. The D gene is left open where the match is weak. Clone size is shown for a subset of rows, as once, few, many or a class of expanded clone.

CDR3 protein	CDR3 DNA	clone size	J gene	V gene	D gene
CASSQDQGGSREKLFF	TGCGCCAGCAGCCAAGATCAGGGCGGCTCCAGGGAAAAACTGTTTTTT	NA	TRBJ1-4	TRBV4-1	NA
CASSFTDRGTDTQYF	TGCGCCAGCAGCTTCACGGACAGGGGGACAGATACGCAGTATTTT	NA	TRBJ2-3	TRBV5-1	TRBD1
CASSFPGSDTQYF	TGTGCCAGCAGCTTCCCAGGGTCCGATACGCAGTATTTT	once	TRBJ2-3	TRBV5-6	NA
CAWSSGTNSGNTIYF	TGTGCCTGGAGTTCCGGGACAAACTCTGGAAACACCATATATTTT	NA	TRBJ1-3	TRBV30	NA
CASSLETGGWDTEAFF	TGTGCCAGCAGCTTAGAAACAGGGGGGTGGGACACTGAAGCTTTCTTT	NA	TRBJ1-1	TRBV11-2	TRBD1
CASSLETPGGETQYF	TGCGCCAGCAGCTTGGAAACCCCCGGGGGAGAGACCCAGTACTTC	NA	TRBJ2-5	TRBV5-1	NA
CASSRTGGHSYNEQFF	TGTGCCAGCAGCCGAACAGGGGGGCACTCCTACAATGAGCAGTTCTTC	NA	TRBJ2-1	TRBV11-3	TRBD1
CASRHRVGQPQHF	TGTGCCAGCAGACACAGGGTAGGTCAGCCCCAGCATTTT	NA	TRBJ1-5	TRBV12-3/TRBV12-4	NA
CASSTGTGEYNEQFF	TGTGCCAGCAGCACCGGGACAGGGGAGTACAATGAGCAGTTCTTC	few	TRBJ2-1	TRBV7-6	TRBD1
CASSRRLYPPDSPLHF	TGTGCCAGCTCCCGAAGACTTTACCCCCCAGATTCACCCCTCCACTTT	few	TRBJ1-6	TRBV18	NA
CASSLEGQGAEAFF	TGCGCCAGCAGCTTGGAGGGTCAGGGCGCTGAAGCTTTCTTT	NA	TRBJ1-1	TRBV5-1	NA
CASSLAPTGTGYNEQFF	TGTGCCAGCAGCTTAGCCCCCACAGGTACTGGATACAATGAGCAGTTCTTC	NA	TRBJ2-1	TRBV7-2	NA
CASSPSWAANSYEQYF	TGTGCCAGCAGCCCGTCCTGGGCAGCCAACTCCTACGAGCAGTACTTC	once	TRBJ2-7	TRBV27	NA
CASTLDRGTEAFF	TGTGCCAGCACTTTGGACAGGGGAACTGAAGCTTTCTTT	once	TRBJ1-1	TRBV6-6	TRBD1
CASSLGQGARNIQYF	TGTGCCAGCAGCTTGGGACAGGGGGCGAGAAACATTCAGTACTTC	few	TRBJ2-4	TRBV5-6	TRBD1
CASSRGGRETQYF	TGTGCCAGCAGCCGAGGGGGCCGAGAGACCCAGTACTTC	NA	TRBJ2-5	TRBV11-3	TRBD1
CASSYGADQPQHF	TGTGCCAGCAGTTACGGGGCAGACCAGCCCCAGCATTTT	NA	TRBJ1-5	TRBV6-5	NA
CASRQDNQPQHF	TGCGCCAGCAGACAGGATAATCAGCCCCAGCATTTT	NA	TRBJ1-5	TRBV10-2	NA
CASSLRGQGTQYF	TGTGCCAGCAGCTTAAGGGGACAGGGGACGCAGTATTTT	NA	TRBJ2-3	TRBV7-2	TRBD1
CASSTGQGETYGYTF	TGTGCCAGTAGTACTGGACAGGGGGAAACCTATGGCTACACCTTC	NA	TRBJ1-2	TRBV19	TRBD1
CASSPRGTDPDTQYF	TGTGCCAGTAGTCCGCGAGGGACAGATCCAGATACGCAGTATTTT	NA	TRBJ2-3	TRBV19	TRBD1
CASSDSGSGNTIYF	TGTGCCAGCAGTGATTCGGGCTCTGGAAACACCATATATTTT	NA	TRBJ1-3	TRBV6-1	NA
CASGSGGAETQYF	TGTGCTAGTGGTTCCGGGGGAGCGGAGACCCAGTACTTC	NA	TRBJ2-5	TRBV12-5	NA
CASSLRGLAGNTGELFF	TGTGCCAGCAGCTTACGGGGACTAGCGGGGAACACCGGGGAGCTGTTTTTT	NA	TRBJ2-2	TRBV7-8	TRBD2
CASSLAQVANYGYTF	TGTGCCAGCAGCTTAGCTCAGGTAGCTAACTATGGCTACACCTTC	NA	TRBJ1-2	TRBV11-2	NA
CASSTGLNEKLFF	TGTGCCAGCTCGACAGGCCTTAATGAAAAACTGTTTTTT	NA	TRBJ1-4	TRBV7-9	NA
CASSLHNQYQETQYF	TGTGCCAGCAGCTTGCATAACCAGTACCAAGAGACCCAGTACTTC	NA	TRBJ2-5	TRBV7-2	NA
CASSYRAALEEGDTEAFF	TGTGCCAGCAGTTATAGGGCCGCGTTAGAAGAAGGGGACACTGAAGCTTTCTTT	once	TRBJ1-1	TRBV6-2/TRBV6-3	NA
CASSLATGVETQYF	TGTGCCAGCAGCTTGGCCACAGGGGTAGAGACCCAGTACTTC	NA	TRBJ2-5	TRBV5-8	TRBD1